The 24 T cell receptor beta chains reported below all come from one sample, sequenced in a study of cytomegalovirus exposure and HLA in healthy donors. The PCR had 60 Vbeta and 13 Jbeta primers. Profiling relied on immunoSEQ multiplex PCR, and the TCRdb table lists in-frame clones only, not all of them. The sample carries 150,000 or so clones, 82% recorded once. The sample was PBMCs. The receptors here all came from a man between 25 and 39 years old in good health and CMV-seropositive.

As for this clone: One junction end disagrees with the germline gene, perhaps due to a read error. The chain employs TRBV7-9 and TRBJ2-3, with TRBD1 as a possible D gene (6 bases). The CDR3 totals 17 residues. Looked up from germline, CDR1 is SEHNR and CDR2 is FQNEAQ (reference sequence). The CDR3 coding sequence is TGTTCCAGCAGCCCGCCCGACCAGGGGTTGGACACAGATACGCAGTATTTT. This encodes CSSSPPDQGLDTDTQYF.

This chain joins TRBV30 and TRBJ1-2; D gene ambiguous. The V and J ends lost 6 bases and 2 bases respectively, with 10 bases between them. CDR1 is GTSNPN, CDR2 SVGIG, per germline (reference sequence). This CDR3 comprises 12 residues. Here the CDR3 DNA reads TGTGCCTGCATTGGACTGAACTATGGCTACACCTTC. It translates to CACIGLNYGYTF.

This rearrangement joins TRBV10-1 to TRBJ2-1; D may be TRBD1 (6 bases). In germline, CDR1 is WNHNN, CDR2 SYGVQD (reference sequence). Trimming took off 4 bases at V and 3 bases at J, with 10 bases between the two ends. The length of the CDR3 is 14 residues. DNA of the CDR3: TGCGCCAGCAGTGCAACAGGGCGCTACAATGAGCAGTTCTTC. Translating gives CASSATGRYNEQFF.

The chain combines TRBV30 with TRBJ2-3; the match to TRBD2 covers 9 bases. V trimming: 1 base; J trimming: 3 bases; junction bases outside the gene matches: 2. Germline assignment: CDR1 GTSNPN and CDR2 SVGIG (reference sequence). This CDR3 is built from 14 residues. CDR3 sequence: CAWSGTSETDTQYF. CDR3 bases: TGTGCCTGGAGTGGGACTAGCGAGACAGATACGCAGTATTTT. Drawing the rest from reference TRBV30 and TRBJ2-3, the complete variable domain is SQTIHQWPATLVQPVGSPLSLECTVEGTSNPNLYWYRQAAGRGLQLLFYSVGIGQISSEVPQNLSASRPQDRQFILSSKKLLLSDSGFYLCAWSGTSETDTQYFGPGTRLTVL.

The genes are TRBV5-1 and TRBJ2-1; 13 bases match TRBD2. Germline assignment: CDR1 SGHRS and CDR2 YFSETQ. The CDR3 length is 17 residues. With 4 bases clipped from V and 2 bases from J, the junction kept 6 bases outside the gene matches. CDR3 sequence: CASSQGLAGSPYNEQFF. The CDR3 region has the DNA TGCGCCAGCAGCCAGGGACTAGCGGGATCCCCCTACAATGAGCAGTTCTTC.

V is TRBV27 and J is TRBJ1-2; 10 bases agree with TRBD1. CDR3 size: 14 residues. After removal of 4 bases from V and 8 bases from J, the junction contained 7 bases not matched to a gene. Per germline, CDR1 MNHEY and CDR2 SMNVEV (reference sequence). The CDR3 DNA sequence: TGTGCCAGCAGTTCACCGGGACAGGGGAAAGGCTACACCTTC. Translation gives CASSSPGQGKGYTF.

The chain carries TRBV19 and TRBJ1-2, with a tentative D call TRBD1 (6 bases). The ends were cut back, 3 bases at V and 4 bases at J, with 15 bases in the middle. This CDR3 is 15 amino acids long. The germline V gene encodes CDR1 LNHDA and CDR2 SQIVND (reference sequence). The CDR3 sequence is CASSIGQTSPYGYTF. The CDR3 coding sequence is TGTGCCAGTAGTATTGGACAGACAAGCCCCTATGGCTACACCTTC.

V usage is TRBV21-1 and J usage is TRBJ1-2; the D call of TRBD1 is as the table states it, not checked on the DNA. TRBV21-1 is a pseudogene. This CDR3 is 14 amino acids long. CDR3: CASRIPGQGYGYTF. CDR3 DNA sequence: TGTGCCAGCAGGATTCCGGGACAGGGCTATGGCTACACCTTC.

This clone was seen more than once but under ten times. V is TRBV7-9 and J is TRBJ1-2; 7 bases line up with TRBD1. The germline V gene has CDR1 SEHNR and CDR2 FQNEAQ (reference sequence). The junction had 8 bases not matched to a gene; V was cut back by 4 bases and J by 6 bases. The CDR3 covers 14 residues. Here the CDR3 DNA reads TGTGCCAGCAGCTCTAGACAGGGTCCCAATGGCTACACCTTC. This codes for CASSSRQGPNGYTF. The full variable domain, completed using reference TRBV7-9 and TRBJ1-2, is DTGVSQNPRHKITKRGQNVTFRCDPISEHNRLYWYRQTLGQGPEFLTYFQNEAQLEKSRLLSDRFSAERPKGSFSTLEIQRTEQGDSAMYLCASSSRQGPNGYTFGSGTRLTVV.

J is TRBJ1-4 and V is TRBV5-1; D is undetermined. CDR1 and CDR2 (germline): SGHRS, YFSETQ. Trimming shortened V by 3 bases and J by 7 bases, and 10 bases separated the two germline ends. This CDR3 has 13 residues. The CDR3 region has the DNA TGCGCCAGCAGCTCCCCAGGTCTTGAAAAACTGTTTTTT. Amino acid sequence: CASSSPGLEKLFF.

The rearrangement links TRBV27 to TRBJ2-5; tentatively, D is TRBD2 (6 bases). The CDR3 has 16 amino acids. Trimming removed 6 bases at V and 3 bases at J, with 20 bases between. The germline V gene encodes CDR1 MNHEY and CDR2 SMNVEV (reference sequence). The chain's CDR3 is CASRAGRVRVEETQYF. CDR3 nucleotides: TGTGCCAGCAGGGCGGGACGGGTCAGGGTGGAAGAGACCCAGTACTTC.

The chain recombines TRBV7-8 with TRBJ1-5, with 8 bases fitting TRBD1. Germline V lookup: CDR1 SGHVS, CDR2 FQNEAQ. V was pared by 4 bases and J by 7 bases, with 3 bases of the junction left unmatched. This CDR3 region has 13 residues. CDR3 sequence: CASSSDRGQPQHF. The CDR3 nucleotides are TGTGCCAGCAGCTCAGACAGGGGACAGCCCCAGCATTTT.

This clone was seen just once. The J gene is TRBJ2-3, the V gene TRBV7-9; 8 nucleotides line up with TRBD2. The CDR3 sequence is 16 residues long. The V and J ends lost 5 bases and 4 bases, in that order; junction bases with no gene match: 11. The germline V gene encodes CDR1 SEHNR and CDR2 FQNEAQ (reference sequence). The CDR3 protein is CASSGTSGWGPDTQYF. DNA for the CDR3: TGTGCCAGCAGCGGAACTAGCGGCTGGGGCCCAGATACGCAGTATTTT.

The V call is TRBV2, the J call TRBJ1-4; TRBD1 is a possible D gene (5 bases). From germline, CDR1 is SNHLY and CDR2 FYNNEI. Trimming removed 4 bases at V and 7 bases at J, with 13 bases between. This CDR3 spans 14 amino acids. CDR3 in DNA: TGTGCCAGCAGTGGAGGGGAGGGAGGTGAAAAACTGTTTTTT. This sequence encodes CASSGGEGGEKLFF.

This clone was counted between two and nine times. An end of the junction does not agree with germline; a read error may underlie this. This rearrangement joins TRBV7-9 to TRBJ2-1; 12 positions match TRBD2. There are 16 residues in the CDR3. CDR1 and CDR2 from the germline V gene are SEHNR and FQNEAQ (reference sequence). CDR3 coding DNA: TGTTCCAGCAGCTTAAGGGCTAGCGGGAGGGTCAATGAGCAGTTCTTC. Translated: CSSSLRASGRVNEQFF.

This clone was counted a single time. The V call is TRBV27, the J call TRBJ2-5; maybe TRBD2 (6 bases). CDR3 length equals 13 residues. Germline V gene data show CDR1 as MNHEY and CDR2 as SMNVEV (reference sequence). Between the trimmed V and J ends, which lost 5 bases and 3 bases, there was a span of 10 bases. The CDR3 reads CASSKASEETQYF. The CDR3 DNA sequence: TGTGCCAGCAGTAAGGCTAGCGAAGAGACCCAGTACTTC.

The V gene is TRBV23-1, the J gene TRBJ2-3, with a possible D match to TRBD1 (6 bases). TRBV23-1 is known as an ORF, though its function is uncertain. V lost 4 bases to trimming and J lost 11 bases, with 13 bases between them. The CDR3 sequence is 12 residues long. The chain's CDR3 is CASSPSGARQYF. CDR3 nucleotides: TGCGCCAGCAGTCCCTCAGGGGCGAGGCAGTATTTT.

V gene TRBV6-6 combines with J gene TRBJ2-6; D call uncertain. Deletions cut 5 bases from V and 1 base from J, with 3 bases between. The germline V gene has CDR1 MNHNY and CDR2 SVGAGI (reference sequence). CDR3 length equals 13 residues. The CDR3 sequence is CASSQSGANVLTF. The DNA of the CDR3 is TGTGCCAGCAGTCAATCTGGGGCCAACGTCCTGACTTTC.

This sequence joins TRBV7-9 and TRBJ2-7; 9 bases match TRBD1. The J segment lost 6 bases and the V segment lost 5 bases, leaving 11 bases of the junction unmatched. CDR1 and CDR2 (germline): SEHNR, FQNEAQ (reference sequence). CDR3 length equals 15 residues. The CDR3, as DNA: TGTGCCAGCAGCCAATTCCGGGACAGGGCCTCCGAGCAGTACTTC. Its translation is CASSQFRDRASEQYF.

The chain uses TRBV19 and TRBJ1-1; D perhaps matches TRBD1 (5 bases). Germline-derived CDR1 and CDR2 are LNHDA and SQIVND (reference sequence). V was pared by 8 bases and J by 0 bases, with 19 bases between. The CDR3 totals 16 residues. The CDR3 DNA sequence: TGTGCCAGTGGGGCGGGGGGGGGATCGATGAACACTGAAGCTTTCTTT. It codes for CASGAGGGSMNTEAFF.

The chain combines TRBV7-2 with TRBJ2-7; a weak D match, TRBD1 (6 bases). Germline V CDR1 and CDR2: SGHTA, FQGNSA. CDR3 length: 14 residues. The V and J ends lost 1 base and 10 bases respectively, with 17 bases between them. The CDR3 bases are TGTGCCAGCAGCTTAGGGGTAGGACAGCATCGTCAGTACTTC. Residues: CASSLGVGQHRQYF.

V usage is TRBV6-4 and J usage is TRBJ2-2; TRBD1 might be the D (6 bases). Germline V gene lookup returns CDR1 MRHNA and CDR2 SNTAGT. V lost 3 bases and J lost 0, with 8 bases in between. CDR3 length: 15 residues. The CDR3 bases are TGTGCCAGCAGTGAGGGGGCGTCGAACACCGGGGAGCTGTTTTTT. Protein: CASSEGASNTGELFF.

This sequence joins TRBV5-6 and TRBJ1-2, with D possibly TRBD1 on 5 matching bases. With 6 bases removed from V and 5 bases from J, the gap between germline ends came to 11 bases. CDR3 length: 12 residues. Germline V gives CDR1 SGHDT, CDR2 YYEEEE. The CDR3, as DNA: TGTGCCAGCATCGGGGGGGTTTATGGCTACACCTTC. Amino acids: CASIGGVYGYTF.

The chain employs TRBV2 and TRBJ1-4, with D possibly being TRBD1 (5 bases). CDR3 length: 11 amino acids. CDR1 SNHLY and CDR2 FYNNEI come from the germline V gene. The V and J ends lost 11 bases and 10 bases respectively, with 14 bases between them. CDR3 region: CAGGNYGKLFF. In DNA, the CDR3 is TGTGCCGGGGGGAACTACGGAAAACTGTTTTTT. Drawing the rest from reference TRBV2 and TRBJ1-4, the complete variable domain is EPEVTQTPSHQVTQMGQEVILRCVPISNHLYFYWYRQILGQKVEFLVSFYNNEISEKSEIFDDQFSVERPDGSNFTLKIRSTKLEDSAMYFCAGGNYGKLFFGSGTQLSVL.